This T cell receptor (beta chain) originates from a study of metastatic and nonmetastatic thyroid tumors. On the study more broadly: Thyroid patients, malignant and benign, had repertoires compared across blood and tumor or nodule tissue. Study-level results: Malignant tumors reportedly showed significantly higher TCR beta diversity than benign nodules in both blood and tumor.

As originally analysed: To classify distant metastasis in papillary thyroid cancer, a model was built from CDR3 differences across clinicopathological groups. TCRdb reprocessed the PCR reads via MiXCR. The authors' filters were not applied to this entry. The sample shows around 22,000 clones, around a third of them seen only once. Trimming at V came to 4 bases and at J to 1 base, leaving 9 bases not matched to a gene. Germline V gives CDR1 SGHTA, CDR2 FQGTGA. The CDR3 has 18 amino acids. The sample holds many counts of this clone. The antigen is not known. The entire patient cohort was treatment-naive prior to thyroid surgery.

The receptor was derived from a male donor with papillary thyroid cancer or a benign thyroid nodule (not recorded which). Some clones in this sample may be carry-over from other donors' samples. This chain joins TRBV7-3 and TRBJ2-6; 8 nucleotides align to TRBD2. The source material was blood. The CDR3 region is CASSSPPGGGSGANVLTF. CDR3 DNA: TGTGCCAGCAGCTCCCCTCCGGGAGGGGGGTCTGGGGCCAACGTCCTGACTTTC.